The source of this T cell receptor (beta chain) is a study of blood T cell repertoires in COVID-19. V gave up 0 bases and J gave up 0 bases, with 10 bases separating them. This CDR3 spans 16 amino acids. Germline V CDR1 and CDR2: SGDLS, YYNGEE. This clone was found once. Measured with immunoSEQ multiplex PCR; TCRdb has only the in-frame clones, and not every one. This table has under 550,000 clones, roughly 89% appearing once. V and J are TRBV9 and TRBJ2-1, with TRBD1 as a possible D gene (5 bases). This receptor was identified in a man aged 18-30 years with COVID-19, enrolled during active disease. Sequenced: peripheral blood. The CDR3 reads CASSVDGASSYNEQFF. The CDR3 bases are TGTGCCAGCAGCGTAGATGGGGCGAGCTCCTACAATGAGCAGTTCTTC.